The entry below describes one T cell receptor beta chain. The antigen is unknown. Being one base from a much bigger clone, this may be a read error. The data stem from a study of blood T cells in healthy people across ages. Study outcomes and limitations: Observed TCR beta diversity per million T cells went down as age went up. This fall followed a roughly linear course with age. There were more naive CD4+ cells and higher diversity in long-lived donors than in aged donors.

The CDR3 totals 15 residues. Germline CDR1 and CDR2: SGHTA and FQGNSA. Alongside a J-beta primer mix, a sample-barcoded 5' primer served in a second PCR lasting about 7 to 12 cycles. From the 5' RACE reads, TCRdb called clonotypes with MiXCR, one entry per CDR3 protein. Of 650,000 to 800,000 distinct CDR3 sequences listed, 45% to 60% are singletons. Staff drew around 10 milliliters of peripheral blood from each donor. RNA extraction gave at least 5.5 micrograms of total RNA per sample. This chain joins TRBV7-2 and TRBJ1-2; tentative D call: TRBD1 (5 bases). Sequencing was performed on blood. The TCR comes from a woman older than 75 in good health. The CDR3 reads CAGSLLGGAIDGYTF. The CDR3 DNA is TGTGCCGGCAGCTTACTGGGAGGGGCAATCGATGGCTACACCTTC.